Included here is one TCR beta chain sequence, with context. Its antigen is still unknown. Sorting gave populations that all exceeded 95% purity. The data originate from a study of beta chain features in type 1 diabetes. Study-level information: Across every sample, 100 million to 130 million sorted cells were examined in total.

Expressed TCRB transcripts were sequenced because the entire RNA isolate underwent reverse transcription. Regulatory, naive and central memory T cell samples averaged roughly 3.5 million reads. Profiled with immunoSEQ multiplex PCR; TCRdb holds only in-frame clones, not every one. The sample lists roughly 160,000 clones; less than 10% were seen once. Study-wide results and caveats: A closer apparent resemblance between naive, central memory and Treg TCRB repertoires was seen in patients than in healthy donors. Type 1 diabetes patients had TCRB CDR3s that were shorter (moderately but significantly so) in all four CD4+ subsets.

CDR1 and CDR2 (germline): SGHDT, YYEEEE. Between the trimmed V and J ends, which lost 4 bases and 0 bases, there was a span of 11 bases. This CDR3 spans 15 amino acids. V and J are TRBV5-6 and TRBJ1-3; D not certain. The receptor was derived from a man younger than 35 with type 1 diabetes. Sequencing used central memory CD4+ T cells from blood. The CDR3 DNA reads as TGTGCCAGCAGCGGAGGACGGACCTCTGGAAACACCATATATTTT. Residues: CASSGGRTSGNTIYF.